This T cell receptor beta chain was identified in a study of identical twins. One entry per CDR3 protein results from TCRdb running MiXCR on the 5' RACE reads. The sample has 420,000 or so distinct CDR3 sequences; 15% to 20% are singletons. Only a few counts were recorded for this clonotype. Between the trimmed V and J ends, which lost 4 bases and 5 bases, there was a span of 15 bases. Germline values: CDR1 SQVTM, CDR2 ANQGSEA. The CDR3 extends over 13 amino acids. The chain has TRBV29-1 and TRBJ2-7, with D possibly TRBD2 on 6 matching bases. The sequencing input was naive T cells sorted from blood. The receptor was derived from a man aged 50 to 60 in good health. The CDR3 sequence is CSVGPGLINEQYF. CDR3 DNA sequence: TGCAGCGTTGGACCGGGACTTATTAACGAGCAGTACTTC.